This T cell receptor beta chain appears in the sequencing data of a study of T cell responses to AZD1222 COVID-19 vaccine. On the study more broadly: Second-dose recipients at about 4 or about 12 weeks were treated as one pooled group.

Using immunoSEQ multiplex PCR, the repertoire was profiled, and TCRdb retains in-frame clones only, with some absent. The table has about 79,000 clones, more than 70% seen once; the top ten hold 20% to 25%. This CDR3 has 15 residues. V dropped 4 bases and J dropped 3; count of bases not matched to a gene: 4. Germline V gene lookup returns CDR1 LNHNV and CDR2 YYDKDF (reference sequence). The material sequenced was peripheral blood, taken on day 0 of AZD1222 vaccination. The origin of this receptor is an adult in good health. This chain uses TRBV15 with TRBJ1-4, with 8 nucleotides matching TRBD1. Here the CDR3 DNA reads TGTGCCACCAGCACACCAGGGGGCTCTAATGAAAAACTGTTTTTT. This encodes CATSTPGGSNEKLFF.